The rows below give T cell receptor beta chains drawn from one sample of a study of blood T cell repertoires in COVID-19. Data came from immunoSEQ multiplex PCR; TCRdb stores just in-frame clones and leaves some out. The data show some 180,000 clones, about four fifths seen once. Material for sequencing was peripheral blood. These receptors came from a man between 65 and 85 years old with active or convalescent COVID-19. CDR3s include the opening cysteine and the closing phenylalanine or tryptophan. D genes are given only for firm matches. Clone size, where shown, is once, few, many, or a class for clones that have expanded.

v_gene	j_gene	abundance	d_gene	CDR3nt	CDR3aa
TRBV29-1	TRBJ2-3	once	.	TGCAGCGGTGGCCACAGGGACACAGATACGCAGTATTTT	CSGGHRDTDTQYF
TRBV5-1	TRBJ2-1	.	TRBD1	TGCGCCAGCAGCTTGGGGACAGGACTCTACAATGAGCAGTTCTTC	CASSLGTGLYNEQFF
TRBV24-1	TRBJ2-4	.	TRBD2	TGTGCCACCAGTGACCCCGGGACTAGGAAAAACATTCAGTACTTC	CATSDPGTRKNIQYF
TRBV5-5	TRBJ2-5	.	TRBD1	TGTGCCAGCAGCTTCGGGACAGGGTTTGGAGAGACCCAGTACTTC	CASSFGTGFGETQYF
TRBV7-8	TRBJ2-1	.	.	TGTGCCAGCAGCTTAGCGGCGGGATTCTACAATGAGCAGTTCTTC	CASSLAAGFYNEQFF
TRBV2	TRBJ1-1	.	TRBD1	TGTGCCAGCGGCGGACAGGCCACTGAAGCTTTCTTT	CASGGQATEAFF
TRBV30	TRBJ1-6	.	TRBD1	TGTGCCTGGAGTGTCATCAGGGGGAATTCACCCCTCCACTTT	CAWSVIRGNSPLHF
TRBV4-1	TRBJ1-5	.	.	TGCGCCAGCAGCCGGGAGGAGACGGCCAATCAGCCCCAGCATTTT	CASSREETANQPQHF
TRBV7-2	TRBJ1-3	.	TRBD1	TGTGCCAGCAGATGGACAGGGGGCAACACCATATATTTT	CASRWTGGNTIYF
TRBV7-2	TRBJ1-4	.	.	TGTGCCAGCAGCCCCAAATATCCAGATGCAACTAATGAAAAACTGTTTTTT	CASSPKYPDATNEKLFF
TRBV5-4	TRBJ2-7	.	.	TGTGCCAGCAGTGCCTCCGCAGGGTATAACGAGCAGTACTTC	CASSASAGYNEQYF
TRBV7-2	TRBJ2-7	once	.	TGTGCCAGCAGCTTAGACGGTAGCTCTTATAAAGGCGAGCAGTACTTC	CASSLDGSSYKGEQYF
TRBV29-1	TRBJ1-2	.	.	TGCAGCTCAACAGCCCCCTCCCCTTTTAACTATGGCTACACCTTC	CSSTAPSPFNYGYTF
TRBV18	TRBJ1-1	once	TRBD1	TGTGCCAGCTCACCAAAGGACAGGGGGCGCATGAACACTGAAGCTTTCTTT	CASSPKDRGRMNTEAFF
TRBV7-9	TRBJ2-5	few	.	TGTGCCAGCAGCTCCCCCCCCCGGTCCGGGCAAGAGACCCAGTACTTC	CASSSPPRSGQETQYF
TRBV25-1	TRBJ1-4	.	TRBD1	TGTGCCAGCAGTGACTACACAGGGGAAAATGAAAAACTGTTTTTT	CASSDYTGENEKLFF
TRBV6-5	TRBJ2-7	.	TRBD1	TGTGCCAGCAGTTACTCGACCCGGGACAGGTCCTACGAGCAGTACTTC	CASSYSTRDRSYEQYF
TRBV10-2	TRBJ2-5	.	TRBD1	TGCGCCAGCACCCCAGGACAGGGGCGGGAGACCCAGTACTTC	CASTPGQGRETQYF
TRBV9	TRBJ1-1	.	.	TGTGCCAGCAGCACCCATTACCGGGCCTCAGGAGGAAATACTGAAGCTTTCTTT	CASSTHYRASGGNTEAFF
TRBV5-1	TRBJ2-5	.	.	TGCGCCAGCAGCTTGTCGGCAGGGACTGAGACCCAGTACTTC	CASSLSAGTETQYF
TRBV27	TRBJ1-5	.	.	TGTGCCAGCCGACGGGACTCGATGAATCAGCCCCAGCATTTT	CASRRDSMNQPQHF
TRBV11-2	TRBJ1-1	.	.	TGTGCCAGCAGCTTCCGCAGGAACACTGAAGCTTTCTTT	CASSFRRNTEAFF
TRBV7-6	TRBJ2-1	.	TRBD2	TGTGCCAGCAGCTTAGCCATAGCGGGGAGCTCCTACAATGAGCAGTTCTTC	CASSLAIAGSSYNEQFF
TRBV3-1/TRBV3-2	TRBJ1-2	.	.	TGTGCCAGCAGCCAAATTCGGGGTGGCTACACCTTC	CASSQIRGGYTF
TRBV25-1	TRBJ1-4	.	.	TGTGCCAGCAGTGAATACGGCGGACAGCGAAATGAAAAACTGTTTTTT	CASSEYGGQRNEKLFF
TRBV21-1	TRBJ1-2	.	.	TGTGCCAGCAGCCCTCGGAGTCCTAGTTCCTATTACTATGGCTACACCTTC	CASSPRSPSSYYYGYTF
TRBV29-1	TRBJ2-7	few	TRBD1	TGCAGCGTTGCCGGGACAGGGTCTTACGAGCAGTACTTC	CSVAGTGSYEQYF
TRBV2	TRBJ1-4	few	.	TGTGCCAGCAGTCCCGGCCCGGGGGGGAAACTGTTTTTT	CASSPGPGGKLFF
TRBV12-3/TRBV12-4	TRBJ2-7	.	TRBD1	TGTGCCACCGGGACAGGGGGTCCCTACGAGCAGTACTTC	CATGTGGPYEQYF
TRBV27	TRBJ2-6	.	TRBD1	TGTGCCAGCAGTTTAAACCGCTTCGACAGGGCTGGGGCCAACGTCCTGACTTTC	CASSLNRFDRAGANVLTF
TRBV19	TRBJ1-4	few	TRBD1	TGTGCCAGTAGGGCAGGGGGAGAAAAACTGTTTTTT	CASRAGGEKLFF
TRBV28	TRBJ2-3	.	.	TGTGCCAGCATAAGGGGGAGGGATCCGCCCGACGGTGGGACGGATACGCAGTATTTT	CASIRGRDPPDGGTDTQYF
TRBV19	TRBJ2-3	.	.	TGTGCCAGTAGAGACGGTGGGAGAGATACGCAGTATTTT	CASRDGGRDTQYF
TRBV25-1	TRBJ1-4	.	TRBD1	TGTGCCAGCAGTGGGAGAGACAGGGTTTCGGAAAAACTGTTTTTT	CASSGRDRVSEKLFF
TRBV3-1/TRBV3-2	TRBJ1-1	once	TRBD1	TGTGCCAGCAGCCGACTGGGACAGGGGGGGACTGAAGCTTTCTTT	CASSRLGQGGTEAFF
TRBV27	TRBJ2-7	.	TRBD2	TGTGCCAGCAGCCACCCGGGGGGAGGGAGGCCGAGGCGGAACGAGCAGTACTTC	CASSHPGGGRPRRNEQYF
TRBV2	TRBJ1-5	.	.	TGTGCCAGCAAGCTAGATGGCAATCAGCCCCAGCATTTT	CASKLDGNQPQHF
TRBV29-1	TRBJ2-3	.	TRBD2	TGTAGTCTAGCGGGAGGCACAGATACGCAGTATTTT	CSLAGGTDTQYF
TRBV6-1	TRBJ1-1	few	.	TGTGCCAGCAGTGAAGTATTCGAGGCGGCAGGGTCTCAAGCTTTCTTT	CASSEVFEAAGSQAFF
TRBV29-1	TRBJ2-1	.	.	TGCAGCGCCGGAGGTAGCTCCTACAATGAGCAGTTCTTC	CSAGGSSYNEQFF
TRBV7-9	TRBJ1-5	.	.	TGTGCCAGCAGCCAGGTCGAGCAGGCGATTAACTTGAATCAGCCCCAGCATTTT	CASSQVEQAINLNQPQHF
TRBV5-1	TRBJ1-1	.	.	TGCGCCAGCAGCTTGGCCGCGGGGCCGAACACTGAAGCTTTCTTT	CASSLAAGPNTEAFF
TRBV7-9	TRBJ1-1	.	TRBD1	TGTGCCAGCAGCTGGAGGGGGCCGAACACTGAAGCTTTCTTT	CASSWRGPNTEAFF
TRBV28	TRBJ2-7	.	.	TGTGCCAGCAGTTTATGGTCAACGGGGGCCTACGAGCAGTACTTC	CASSLWSTGAYEQYF
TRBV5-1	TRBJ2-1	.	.	TGCGCCAGCAGCCCGGACAGAGATAACAATGAGCAGTTCTTC	CASSPDRDNNEQFF
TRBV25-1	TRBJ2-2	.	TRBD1	TGTGCCAGCAGGGGACAGGGTGGCACCGGGGAGCTGTTTTTT	CASRGQGGTGELFF
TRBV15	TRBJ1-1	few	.	TGTGCCACCAGCAGAGATCTTTCCGAGGACACTGAAGCTTTCTTT	CATSRDLSEDTEAFF
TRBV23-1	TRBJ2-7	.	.	TGCGCCAGCAGTCAAAAATCGACGGAGTCCTACGAGCAGTACTTC	CASSQKSTESYEQYF
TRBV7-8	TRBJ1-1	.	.	TGTGCCAGCAGCGCGGACAGGAACACTGAAGCTTTCTTT	CASSADRNTEAFF
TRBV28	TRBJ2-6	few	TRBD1	TGTGCCAGCAGTTTCCGACAGGGGGCGCGCGGGGCCAACGTCCTGACTTTC	CASSFRQGARGANVLTF
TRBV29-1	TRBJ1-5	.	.	TGCAGCGTTGGAAGCCTCAATCAGCCCCAGCATTTT	CSVGSLNQPQHF
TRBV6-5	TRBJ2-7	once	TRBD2	TGTGCCAGCACGTTAGCGGGAGGCCCCTCCTACGAGCAGTACTTC	CASTLAGGPSYEQYF
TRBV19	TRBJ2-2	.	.	TGTGCCACTACCGCGGGGGCGGGCACCGGGGAGCTGTTTTTT	CATTAGAGTGELFF
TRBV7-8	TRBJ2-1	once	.	TGTGCCAGCAGCTTAGACCAGGCGGGGTACAATGAGCAGTTCTTC	CASSLDQAGYNEQFF
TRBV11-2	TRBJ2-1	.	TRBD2	TGTGCCAGCAGCCAGGGACTAGCGGGCCCGAGCTCCTACAATGAGCAGTTCTTC	CASSQGLAGPSSYNEQFF
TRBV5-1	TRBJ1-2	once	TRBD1	TGCGCCAGCAGCATTACAGGGGGCTCCAACTATGGCTACACCTTC	CASSITGGSNYGYTF
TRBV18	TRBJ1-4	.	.	TGTGCCAGCTCACCAAGGACAGAGACTAATGAAAAACTGTTTTTT	CASSPRTETNEKLFF
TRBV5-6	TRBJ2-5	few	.	TGTGCCAGCAGCTATTCGGAGACCCAGTACTTC	CASSYSETQYF
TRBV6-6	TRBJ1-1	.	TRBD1	TGTGCCAGCAGTTACCTTCGGACAGGGGCGACTGAAGCTTTCTTT	CASSYLRTGATEAFF
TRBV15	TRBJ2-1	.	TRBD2	TGTGCCACCAGCCAAGGGACTAGAAATTTTAATGAGCAGTTCTTC	CATSQGTRNFNEQFF